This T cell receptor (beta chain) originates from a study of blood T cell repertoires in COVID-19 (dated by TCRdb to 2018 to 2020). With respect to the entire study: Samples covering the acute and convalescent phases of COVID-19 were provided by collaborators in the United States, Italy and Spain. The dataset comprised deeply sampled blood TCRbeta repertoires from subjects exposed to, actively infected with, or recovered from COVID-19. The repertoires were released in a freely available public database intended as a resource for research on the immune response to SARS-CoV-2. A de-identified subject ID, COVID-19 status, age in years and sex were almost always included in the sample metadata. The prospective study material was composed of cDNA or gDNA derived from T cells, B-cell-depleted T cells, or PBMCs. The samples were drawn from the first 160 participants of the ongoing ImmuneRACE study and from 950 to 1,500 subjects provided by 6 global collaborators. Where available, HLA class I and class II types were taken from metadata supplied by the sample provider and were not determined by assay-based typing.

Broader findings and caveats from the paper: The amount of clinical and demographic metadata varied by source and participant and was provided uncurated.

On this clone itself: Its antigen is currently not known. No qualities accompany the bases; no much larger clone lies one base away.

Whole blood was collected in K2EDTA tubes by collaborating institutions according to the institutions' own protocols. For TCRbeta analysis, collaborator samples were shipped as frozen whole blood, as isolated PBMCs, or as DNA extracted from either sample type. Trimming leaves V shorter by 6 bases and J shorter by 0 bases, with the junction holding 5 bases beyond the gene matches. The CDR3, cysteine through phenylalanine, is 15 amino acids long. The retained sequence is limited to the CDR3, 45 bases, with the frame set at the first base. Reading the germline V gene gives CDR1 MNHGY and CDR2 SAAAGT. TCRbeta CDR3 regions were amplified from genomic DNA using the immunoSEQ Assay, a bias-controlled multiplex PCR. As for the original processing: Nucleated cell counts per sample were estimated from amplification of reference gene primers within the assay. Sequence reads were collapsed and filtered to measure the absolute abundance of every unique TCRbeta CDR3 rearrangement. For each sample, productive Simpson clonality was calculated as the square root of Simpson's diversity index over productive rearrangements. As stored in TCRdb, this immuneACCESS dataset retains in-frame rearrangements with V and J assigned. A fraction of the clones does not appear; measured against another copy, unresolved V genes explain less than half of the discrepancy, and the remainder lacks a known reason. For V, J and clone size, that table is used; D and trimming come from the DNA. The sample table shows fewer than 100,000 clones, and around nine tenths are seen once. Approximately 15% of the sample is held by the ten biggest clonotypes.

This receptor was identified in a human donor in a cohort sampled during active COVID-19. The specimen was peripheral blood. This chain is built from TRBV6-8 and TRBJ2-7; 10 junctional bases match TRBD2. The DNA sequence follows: TGTGCCAGCAGGTCCGGGACTAGCGTCTCCTACGAGCAGTACTTC. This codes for CASRSGTSVSYEQYF.